These T cell receptor beta chains were read from a single sample in a study of blood T cells in healthy people across ages. TCRdb reprocessed the 5' RACE reads via MiXCR and lists one record per CDR3 protein. The profile covers roughly 680,000 distinct CDR3 sequences, with under 65% appearing a single time and about 14% taken by the ten largest. The material sequenced was blood. These receptors all stem from a woman of 80 years or more in good health. The CDR3 runs from the conserved cysteine through the conserved F or W. Fields, in order: CDR3 protein, CDR3 DNA, J gene, clone size, V gene, D gene. D genes are given only for firm matches. Expanded clones are given a class, and other clones once, few, many or no size at all.

CDR3 protein: CASSSRDSPGNEQFF
CDR3 DNA: TGTGCCAGCAGTTCCCGGGACTCCCCAGGGAATGAGCAGTTCTTC
J gene: TRBJ2-1
clone size: -
V gene: TRBV28
D gene: -

CDR3 protein: CASSLSTSGGLYNEQYF
CDR3 DNA: TGTGCCAGCAGTTTATCGACTAGCGGGGGGTTATACAATGAGCAGTACTTC
J gene: TRBJ2-7
clone size: few
V gene: TRBV27
D gene: TRBD2

CDR3 protein: CASSLAKMWTDTQYF
CDR3 DNA: TGCGCCAGCAGCTTGGCAAAGATGTGGACAGATACGCAGTATTTT
J gene: TRBJ2-3
clone size: once
V gene: TRBV5-1
D gene: -

CDR3 protein: CASSRDRPSYNEQFF
CDR3 DNA: TGCGCCAGCAGCCGGGACAGGCCATCCTACAATGAGCAGTTCTTC
J gene: TRBJ2-1
clone size: -
V gene: TRBV5-1
D gene: TRBD1

CDR3 protein: CSARAPGQGAPFGYTF
CDR3 DNA: TGCAGTGCTAGAGCTCCCGGACAGGGGGCTCCGTTTGGCTACACCTTC
J gene: TRBJ1-2
clone size: -
V gene: TRBV20-1
D gene: TRBD1

CDR3 protein: CASTFIGRNTGELFF
CDR3 DNA: TGTGCCAGTACCTTTATAGGGCGCAACACCGGGGAGCTGTTTTTT
J gene: TRBJ2-2
clone size: -
V gene: TRBV5-6
D gene: -

CDR3 protein: CASSYQGQVRFHEQYF
CDR3 DNA: TGTGCCAGCAGTTACCAGGGACAGGTGAGATTCCATGAGCAGTACTTC
J gene: TRBJ2-5
clone size: many
V gene: TRBV6-6
D gene: TRBD1

CDR3 protein: CASSVDGGTVGGQPQHF
CDR3 DNA: TGTGCCAGCAGCGTAGACGGGGGGACAGTAGGGGGTCAGCCCCAGCATTTT
J gene: TRBJ1-5
clone size: -
V gene: TRBV9
D gene: TRBD1

CDR3 protein: CASRVQGKETQYF
CDR3 DNA: TGTGCCAGCAGGGTACAGGGGAAAGAGACCCAGTACTTC
J gene: TRBJ2-5
clone size: few
V gene: TRBV3-1
D gene: TRBD1

CDR3 protein: CALDAGANTGELFF
CDR3 DNA: TGCGCCCTCGACGCCGGGGCGAACACCGGGGAGCTGTTTTTT
J gene: TRBJ2-2
clone size: few
V gene: TRBV5-1
D gene: -

CDR3 protein: CASSEDALAGAIEQYF
CDR3 DNA: TGTGCCAGCAGTGAAGACGCTCTAGCGGGAGCAATTGAGCAGTACTTC
J gene: TRBJ2-5
clone size: -
V gene: TRBV2
D gene: TRBD2

CDR3 protein: CASSNLAGGLVDTQYF
CDR3 DNA: TGTGCCAGCAGTAACCTCGCGGGGGGGCTGGTAGATACGCAGTATTTT
J gene: TRBJ2-3
clone size: -
V gene: TRBV12-3/TRBV12-4
D gene: TRBD2

CDR3 protein: CASSQVGGSTDTQYF
CDR3 DNA: TGCGCCAGCAGCCAAGTGGGGGGAAGCACAGATACGCAGTATTTT
J gene: TRBJ2-3
clone size: -
V gene: TRBV4-1
D gene: -

CDR3 protein: CASGTRETQYF
CDR3 DNA: TGTGCCAGCGGTACCCGGGAGACCCAGTACTTC
J gene: TRBJ2-5
clone size: few
V gene: TRBV7-6
D gene: -

CDR3 protein: CASSLRIRDEQYF
CDR3 DNA: TGTGCCAGCAGCTTGAGAATACGTGACGAGCAGTACTTC
J gene: TRBJ2-7
clone size: -
V gene: TRBV5-4
D gene: -

CDR3 protein: CASGLGMRQYF
CDR3 DNA: TGTGCCAGTGGGCTCGGGATGAGGCAGTACTTC
J gene: TRBJ2-7
clone size: many
V gene: TRBV28
D gene: -

CDR3 protein: CASSRQGDATNEKLFF
CDR3 DNA: TGCGCCAGCAGTCGCCAGGGGGACGCAACTAATGAAAAACTGTTTTTT
J gene: TRBJ1-4
clone size: few
V gene: TRBV5-1
D gene: TRBD1

CDR3 protein: CSAPGGGLTGANVLTF
CDR3 DNA: TGCAGTGCCCCCGGGGGTGGTTTGACTGGGGCCAACGTCCTGACTTTC
J gene: TRBJ2-6
clone size: many
V gene: TRBV20-1
D gene: -